This T cell receptor beta chain originates from a study of blood T cell repertoires in COVID-19. On the study more broadly: Samples came from the United States, Italy and Spain, spanning acute and convalescent COVID-19. PBMCs, B-cell-depleted T cells, or T cells provided the cDNA or gDNA that made up the material.

In the authors' workflow: Reference gene primer amplification gave nucleated cell count estimates. The table came from immunoSEQ multiplex PCR; TCRdb's copy has only in-frame clones and leaves some out. That table gives V, J and clone size, and the DNA gave D and trimming. Of hundreds of thousands of clones in the sample, approximately 85% were seen once. The V gene's germline CDR1 is MNHEY and CDR2 SMNVEV (reference sequence). The CDR3 totals 15 residues. V was pared by 0 bases and J by 0 bases, with 6 bases between. J is TRBJ1-5 and V is TRBV27; D not resolved. Sequencing was carried out using peripheral blood. This clonotype originated in a woman aged 70-85 years with acute or convalescent COVID-19. The CDR3 loop is CASSLSSNSNQPQHF. CDR3 nucleotide sequence: TGTGCCAGCAGTTTATCATCAAATAGCAATCAGCCCCAGCATTTT.